This TCR beta chain was documented in a study of T cell responses to AZD1222 COVID-19 vaccine (dated by TCRdb to the early 2020s). Regarding the complete study: AZD1222 recipients with second doses at about 4 weeks or about 12 weeks were pooled, because spike-specific TCR depth and breadth did not differ between schedules. Enrollment into the trials was organized by age into subgroups of 18-55, 56-69 and 70-plus years, and those subgroups contained 148, 28 and 57 TCR-sequenced participants, respectively. TCR sequencing was performed for approximately 240 trial participants, of whom 200 to 210 were given two doses of AZD1222 and around 25 were given two doses of MenACWY control vaccine.

The intended sense of this specimen's time point label: baseline before first vaccination. Vaccinee samples were obtained from the UK trials COV001 and COV002, which included a single-blind randomized controlled phase 2/3 trial of AZD1222 (ChAdOx1 nCoV-19) in healthy adults. For TCRbeta chain sequencing, PBMC samples from trial participants were taken at day 0 and at day 28 after the second dose. Broad study findings and their caveats: Conclusions about previously exposed vaccinees are limited because only five to seven AZD1222 recipients were SARS-CoV-2 seropositive at baseline. After two AZD1222 doses, both the breadth and the depth of spike-specific TCRs were significantly higher than at day 0 and than in MenACWY recipients. Nearly half of unique spike-specific TCRs reportedly recognized epitopes outside regions mutated in the B.1.351 and B.1.1.7 variants. Vaccine-associated CD4 TCRs spanned the whole spike protein, with dominant responses in regions 160-218 and 743-854. The 56-69-year group was small, and its depth increase did not reach significance, likely because of low power. Participants were mostly white British, with more females than males. The authors suggested clonal diversity may have been underestimated. Because no day 14 peak-response samples were available, the repertoires could be characterized only after the peak T cell response.

In the case of this clone: Its specific antigen is unknown. No quality values exist for individual bases; no much larger clone is one base distant.

Cut back by 1 base and 4 bases, the V and J ends lie 7 bases apart. The CDR3 runs 13 residues from the cysteine to the phenylalanine. Here the CDR3 DNA is all that survives: 39 bases in frame from base 1. For CDR1 and CDR2, the germline V gene (reference sequence) lists LNHDA and SQIVND. The CDR3 regions of human TCRbeta chains were analyzed by immunosequencing. The original pipeline was this. TCRs in the repertoires were compared against a reference library of SARS-CoV-2-specific TCRs that had been generated with the MIRA antigen-specificity platform. Breadth was defined as the fraction of unique TCRs that were SARS-CoV-2-associated. Depth was defined as the fraction of total T cells that were SARS-CoV-2-associated. Each spike-specific TCR was assigned to its reactive spike region and to a CD4 or CD8 class using the MIRA data. Log10-transformed breadth and depth values were compared by one-way ANOVA with Sidak's multiple comparisons tests. Held by TCRdb, this immuneACCESS table contains in-frame sequences only and omits some clones. Under half of the omission traces to an unresolved V gene where checked; the cause of the rest is unknown. That table supplies the V and J calls and clone size; D and trimming were determined from the DNA. In this sample the table shows about 100,000 clones, approximately 88% of which occur a single time. Around 2.8% of the sample is in the top ten clones.

Recombination connected TRBV19 to TRBJ1-2; TRBD1 is perhaps the D gene, given 5 matching bases. This TCR derives from an adult in good health. The sequences come from peripheral blood, collected on day 0 of AZD1222 vaccination. CDR3 region: CASSIGRGYGYTF. Read as DNA, the sequence is TGTGCCAGTAGTATAGGTAGGGGCTATGGCTACACCTTC. With all but the CDR3 taken from the reference TRBV19 and TRBJ1-2 genes, the full variable domain is: DGGITQSPKYLFRKEGQNVTLSCEQNLNHDAMYWYRQDPGQGLRLIYYSQIVNDFQKGDIAEGYSVSREKKESFPLTVTSAQKNPTAFYLCASSIGRGYGYTFGSGTRLTVV.